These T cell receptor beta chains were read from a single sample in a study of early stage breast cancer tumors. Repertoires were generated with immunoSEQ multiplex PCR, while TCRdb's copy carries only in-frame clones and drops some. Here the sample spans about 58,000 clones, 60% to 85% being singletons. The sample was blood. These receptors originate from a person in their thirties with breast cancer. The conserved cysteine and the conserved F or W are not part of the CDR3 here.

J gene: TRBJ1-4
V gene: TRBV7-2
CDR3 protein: ASSFGATNEKLF

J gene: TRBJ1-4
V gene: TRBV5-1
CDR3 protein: ASSWGSNEKLF

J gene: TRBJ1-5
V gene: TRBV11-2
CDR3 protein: ASSGGGEGNQPQH

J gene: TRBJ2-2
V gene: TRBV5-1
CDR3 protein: ASSFVAGTNTGELF

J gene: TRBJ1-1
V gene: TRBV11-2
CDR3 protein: ASSKGGQDTEAF

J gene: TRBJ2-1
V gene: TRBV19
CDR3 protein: ASVTTPGGEQF

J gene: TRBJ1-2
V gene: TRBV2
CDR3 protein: ASSDQGADGYGYT

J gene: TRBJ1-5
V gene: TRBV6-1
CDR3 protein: ASSEVRVSNQPQH

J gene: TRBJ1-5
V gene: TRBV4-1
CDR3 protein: ASSLDGGAAINQPQH

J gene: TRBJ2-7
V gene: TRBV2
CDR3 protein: ASSGYEQY

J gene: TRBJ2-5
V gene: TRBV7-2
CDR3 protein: ASTPLRGVGETQY

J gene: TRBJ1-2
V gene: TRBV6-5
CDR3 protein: ASSYVREVGYGYT

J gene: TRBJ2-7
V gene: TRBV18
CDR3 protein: ASSPGASSYEQY

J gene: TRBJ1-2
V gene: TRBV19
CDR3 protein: ASSSQAASYGYT

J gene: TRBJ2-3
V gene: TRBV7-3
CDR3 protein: ASSSFYTDTQY

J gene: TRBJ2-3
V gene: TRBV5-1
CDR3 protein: ASSFTSGSTDTQY

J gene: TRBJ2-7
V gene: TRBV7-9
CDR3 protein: ASSPGALDRSYEQY

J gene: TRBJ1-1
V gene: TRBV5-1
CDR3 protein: ASSPITGTGNTEAF

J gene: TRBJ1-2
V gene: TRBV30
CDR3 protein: AWFRDRDGYT

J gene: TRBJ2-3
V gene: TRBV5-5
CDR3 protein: ASSFSGRVSTDTQY

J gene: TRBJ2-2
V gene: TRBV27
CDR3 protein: ASLSLRELF

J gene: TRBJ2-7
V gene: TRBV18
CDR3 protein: ASSPPGKSYEQY

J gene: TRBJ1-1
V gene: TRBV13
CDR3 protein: ASSPRDRGLGTEAF

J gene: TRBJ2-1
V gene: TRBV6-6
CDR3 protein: ASTHGLAEQF

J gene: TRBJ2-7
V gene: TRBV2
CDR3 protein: ASVQRVAPYEQY

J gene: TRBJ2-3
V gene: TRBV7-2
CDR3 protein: ASSLSSPDTQY

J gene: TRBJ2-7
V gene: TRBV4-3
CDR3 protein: ASSQRGSEQY

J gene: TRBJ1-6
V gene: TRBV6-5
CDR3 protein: ASSRGSSYNSPLH

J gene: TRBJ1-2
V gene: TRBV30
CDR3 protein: AWSVPNRRNYGYT

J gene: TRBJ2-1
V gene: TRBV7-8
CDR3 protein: ASTGRRLAGTNEQF

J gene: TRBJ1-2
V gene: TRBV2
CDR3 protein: ASSGGTRYYGYT

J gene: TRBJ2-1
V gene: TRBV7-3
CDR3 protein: ASSSSFAGPYNEQF